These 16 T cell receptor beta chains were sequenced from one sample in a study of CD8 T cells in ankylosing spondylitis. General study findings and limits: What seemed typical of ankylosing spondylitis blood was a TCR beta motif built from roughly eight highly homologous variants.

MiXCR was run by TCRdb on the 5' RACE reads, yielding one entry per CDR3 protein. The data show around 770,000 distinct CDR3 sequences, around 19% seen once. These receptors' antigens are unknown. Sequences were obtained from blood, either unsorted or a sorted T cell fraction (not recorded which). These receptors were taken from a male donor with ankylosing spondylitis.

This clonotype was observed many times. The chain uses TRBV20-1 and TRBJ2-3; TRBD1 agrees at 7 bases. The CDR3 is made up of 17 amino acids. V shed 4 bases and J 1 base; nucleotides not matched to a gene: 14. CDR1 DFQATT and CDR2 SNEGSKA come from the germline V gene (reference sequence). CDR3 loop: CSAKGTVPILGTDTQYF. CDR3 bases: TGCAGTGCTAAGGGGACAGTCCCTATACTAGGCACAGATACGCAGTATTTT.

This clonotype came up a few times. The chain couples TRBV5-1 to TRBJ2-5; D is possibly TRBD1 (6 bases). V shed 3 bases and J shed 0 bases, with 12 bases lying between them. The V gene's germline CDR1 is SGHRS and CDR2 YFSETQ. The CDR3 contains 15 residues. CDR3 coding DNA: TGCGCCAGCAGCTCGGGACATTTCGACCAAGAGACCCAGTACTTC. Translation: CASSSGHFDQETQYF. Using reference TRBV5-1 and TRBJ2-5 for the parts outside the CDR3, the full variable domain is KAGVTQTPRYLIKTRGQQVTLSCSPISGHRSVSWYQQTPGQGLQFLFEYFSETQRNKGNFPGRFSGRQFSNSRSEMNVSTLELGDSALYLCASSSGHFDQETQYFGPGTRLLVL.

CDR3 coding DNA: TGTGCCAGCAGCCAAGAAAAGGTGCAGTACTTC. Translation: CASSQEKVQYF. The J gene is TRBJ2-7, the V gene TRBV3-1, with D uncertain. The V end was cut by 0 bases, the J end by 9 bases, with 6 bases between. The CDR3 runs to 11 residues. The germline V gene encodes CDR1 LGHDT and CDR2 YNNKEL (reference sequence).

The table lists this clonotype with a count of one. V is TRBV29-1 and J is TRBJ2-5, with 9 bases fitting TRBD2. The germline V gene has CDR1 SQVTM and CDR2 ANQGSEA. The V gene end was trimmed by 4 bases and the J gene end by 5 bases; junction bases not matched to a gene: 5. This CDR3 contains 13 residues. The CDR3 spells CSVVAGAVETQYF. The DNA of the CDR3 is TGCAGCGTTGTAGCGGGAGCGGTGGAGACCCAGTACTTC.

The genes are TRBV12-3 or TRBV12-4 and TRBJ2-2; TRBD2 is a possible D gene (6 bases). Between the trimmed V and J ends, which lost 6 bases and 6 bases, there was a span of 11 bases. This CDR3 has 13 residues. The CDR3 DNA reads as TGTGCCAGCAGCCCGGGAGTACCCGGGGAGCTGTTTTTT. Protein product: CASSPGVPGELFF.

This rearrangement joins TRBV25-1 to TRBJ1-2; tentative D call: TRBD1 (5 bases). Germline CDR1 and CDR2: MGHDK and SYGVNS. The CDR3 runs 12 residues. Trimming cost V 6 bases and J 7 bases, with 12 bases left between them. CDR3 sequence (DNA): TGTGCCAGCAGAGACAGCTACTCTGGCTACACCTTC. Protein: CASRDSYSGYTF.

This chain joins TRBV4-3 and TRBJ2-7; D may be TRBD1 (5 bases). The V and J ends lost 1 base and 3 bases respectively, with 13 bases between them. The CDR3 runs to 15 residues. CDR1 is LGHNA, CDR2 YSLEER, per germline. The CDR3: CASSQGGIGVYEQYF. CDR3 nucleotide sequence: TGCGCCAGCAGCCAAGGCGGTATAGGGGTCTACGAGCAGTACTTC.

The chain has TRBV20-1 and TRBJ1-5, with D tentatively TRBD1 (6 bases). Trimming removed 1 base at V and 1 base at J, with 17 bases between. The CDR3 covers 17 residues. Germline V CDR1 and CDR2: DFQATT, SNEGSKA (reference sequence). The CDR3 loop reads CSARGAQGIMSNQPQHF. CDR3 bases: TGCAGTGCTAGAGGGGCACAGGGCATAATGAGCAATCAGCCCCAGCATTTT.

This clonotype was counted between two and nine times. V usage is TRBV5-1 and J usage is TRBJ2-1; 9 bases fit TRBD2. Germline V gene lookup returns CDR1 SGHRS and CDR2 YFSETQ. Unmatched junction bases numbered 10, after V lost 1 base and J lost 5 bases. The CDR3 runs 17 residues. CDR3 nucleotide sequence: TGCGCCAGCAGCTTGAGGGGTAGCGGGGGACTAAACAATGAGCAGTTCTTC. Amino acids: CASSLRGSGGLNNEQFF.

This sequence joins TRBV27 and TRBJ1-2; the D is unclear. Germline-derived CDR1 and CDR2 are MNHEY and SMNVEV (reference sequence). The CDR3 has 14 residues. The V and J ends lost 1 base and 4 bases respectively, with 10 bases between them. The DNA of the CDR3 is TGTGCCAGCAGTTTATACGGGAACTCCTATGGCTACACCTTC. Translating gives CASSLYGNSYGYTF.

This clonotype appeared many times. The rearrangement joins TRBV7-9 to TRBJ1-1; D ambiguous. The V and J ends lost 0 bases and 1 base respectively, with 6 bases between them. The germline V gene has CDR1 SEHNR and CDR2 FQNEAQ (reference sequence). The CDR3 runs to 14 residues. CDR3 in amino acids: CASSLAQANTEAFF. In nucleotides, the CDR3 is TGTGCCAGCAGCTTAGCACAAGCGAACACTGAAGCTTTCTTT.

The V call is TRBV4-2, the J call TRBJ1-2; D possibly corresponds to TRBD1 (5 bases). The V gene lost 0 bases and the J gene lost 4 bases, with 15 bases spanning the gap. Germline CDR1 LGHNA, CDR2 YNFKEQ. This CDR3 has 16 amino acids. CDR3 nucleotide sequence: TGTGCCAGCAGCCAAGAACCCCAGGGAGCTGGCTATGGCTACACCTTC. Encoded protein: CASSQEPQGAGYGYTF.

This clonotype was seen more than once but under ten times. CDR3 loop: CASSAPDRATNEKLFF. The CDR3 coding sequence is TGCGCCAGCAGCGCCCCGGACCGCGCAACTAATGAAAAACTGTTTTTT. The chain recombines TRBV5-1 with TRBJ1-4; no clear D. Germline-derived CDR1 and CDR2 are SGHRS and YFSETQ. Trimming pared 4 bases from V and 0 bases from J, leaving 13 bases between. This CDR3 has 16 residues.

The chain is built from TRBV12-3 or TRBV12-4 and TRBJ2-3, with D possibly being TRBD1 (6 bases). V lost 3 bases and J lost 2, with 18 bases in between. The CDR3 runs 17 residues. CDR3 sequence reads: CASSLFTQGTLTDTQYF. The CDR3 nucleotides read TGTGCCAGCAGTTTGTTCACACAGGGTACACTCACAGATACGCAGTATTTT.

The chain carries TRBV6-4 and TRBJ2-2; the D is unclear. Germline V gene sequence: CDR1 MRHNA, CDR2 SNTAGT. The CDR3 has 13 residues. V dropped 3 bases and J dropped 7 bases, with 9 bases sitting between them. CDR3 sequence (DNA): TGTGCCAGCAGTGATAAGGAGAACGGGGAGCTGTTTTTT. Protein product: CASSDKENGELFF.

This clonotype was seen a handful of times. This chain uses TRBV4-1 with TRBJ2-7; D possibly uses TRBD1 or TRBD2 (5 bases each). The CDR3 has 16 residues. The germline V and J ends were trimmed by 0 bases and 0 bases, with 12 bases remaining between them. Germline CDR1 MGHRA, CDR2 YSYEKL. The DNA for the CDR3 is TGCGCCAGCAGCCAAGAGGTTCTGGGGGACTCCTACGAGCAGTACTTC. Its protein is CASSQEVLGDSYEQYF.